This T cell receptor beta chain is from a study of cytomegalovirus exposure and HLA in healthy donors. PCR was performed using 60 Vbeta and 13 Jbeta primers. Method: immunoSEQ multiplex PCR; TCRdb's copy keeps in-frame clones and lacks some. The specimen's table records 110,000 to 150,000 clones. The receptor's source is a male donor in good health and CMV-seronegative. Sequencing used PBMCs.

The CDR3 is CASSFRGGYTF. For the CDR3, the DNA is TGTGCCAGTAGTTTTCGAGGAGGCTACACCTTC. J is TRBJ1-2 and V is TRBV19; D not resolved. CDR1 and CDR2 from the germline V gene are LNHDA and SQIVND (reference sequence). CDR3 length: 11 residues. With 5 bases removed from V and 8 bases from J, the gap between germline ends came to 9 bases.